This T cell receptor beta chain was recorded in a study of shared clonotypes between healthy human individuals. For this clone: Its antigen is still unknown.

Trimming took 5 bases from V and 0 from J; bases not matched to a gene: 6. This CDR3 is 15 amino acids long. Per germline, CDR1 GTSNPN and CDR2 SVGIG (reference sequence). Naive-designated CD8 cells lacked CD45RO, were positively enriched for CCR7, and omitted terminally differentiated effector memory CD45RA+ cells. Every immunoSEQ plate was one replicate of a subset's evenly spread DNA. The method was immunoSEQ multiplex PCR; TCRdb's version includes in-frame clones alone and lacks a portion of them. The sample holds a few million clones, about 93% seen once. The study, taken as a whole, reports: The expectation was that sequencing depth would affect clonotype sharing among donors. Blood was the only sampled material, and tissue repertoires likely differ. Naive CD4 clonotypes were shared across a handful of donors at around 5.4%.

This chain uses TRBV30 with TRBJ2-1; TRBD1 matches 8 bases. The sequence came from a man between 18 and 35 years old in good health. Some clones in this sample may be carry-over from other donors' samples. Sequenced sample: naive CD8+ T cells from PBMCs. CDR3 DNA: TGTGCCTGGGTGGGAACAGGGGGCTCCTACAATGAGCAGTTCTTC. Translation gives CAWVGTGGSYNEQFF.